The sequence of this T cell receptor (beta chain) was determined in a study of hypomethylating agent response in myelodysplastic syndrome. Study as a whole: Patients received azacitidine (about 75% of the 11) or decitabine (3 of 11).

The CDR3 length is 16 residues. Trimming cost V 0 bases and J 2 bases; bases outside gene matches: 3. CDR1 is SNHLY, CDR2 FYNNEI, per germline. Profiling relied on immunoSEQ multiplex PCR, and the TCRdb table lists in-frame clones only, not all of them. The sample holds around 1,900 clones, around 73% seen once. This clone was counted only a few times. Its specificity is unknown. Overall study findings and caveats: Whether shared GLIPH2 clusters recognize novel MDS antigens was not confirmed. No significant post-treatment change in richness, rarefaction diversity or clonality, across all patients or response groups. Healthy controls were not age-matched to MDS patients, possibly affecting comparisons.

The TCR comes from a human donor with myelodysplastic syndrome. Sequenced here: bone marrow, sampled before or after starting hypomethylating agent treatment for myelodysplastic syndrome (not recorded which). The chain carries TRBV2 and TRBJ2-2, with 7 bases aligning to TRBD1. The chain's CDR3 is CASSEAGTVNTGELFF. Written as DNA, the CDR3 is TGTGCCAGCAGTGAAGCGGGGACAGTTAACACCGGGGAGCTGTTTTTT.